This T cell receptor (beta chain) was found in a study of shared clonotypes between healthy human individuals. Clones were sequenced by immunoSEQ multiplex PCR, and TCRdb holds only the in-frame ones, with some missing. The sample gives a few million clones, 90% to 95% of which show up once; around 1.7% is in the top ten. This CDR3 contains 14 residues. Germline CDR1 reads MNHEY; CDR2 reads SVGAGI. V was shortened by 6 bases and J by 3 bases, with 15 bases between the two germline ends. Naivety among CD8 cells was defined by CD45RO negativity and positive CCR7 selection, thereby excluding terminally differentiated effector memory CD45RA+ cells.

The specimen was naive CD8+ T cells from PBMCs. The origin of this receptor is a man younger than 35 in good health. Some clones in this sample may be carry-over from other donors' samples. The chain has TRBV6-5 and TRBJ2-7, with D unresolved. In nucleotides, the CDR3 is TGTGCCAGCAGCCCTCGTGTAGGGATCTACGAGCAGTACTTC. Encoded protein: CASSPRVGIYEQYF.